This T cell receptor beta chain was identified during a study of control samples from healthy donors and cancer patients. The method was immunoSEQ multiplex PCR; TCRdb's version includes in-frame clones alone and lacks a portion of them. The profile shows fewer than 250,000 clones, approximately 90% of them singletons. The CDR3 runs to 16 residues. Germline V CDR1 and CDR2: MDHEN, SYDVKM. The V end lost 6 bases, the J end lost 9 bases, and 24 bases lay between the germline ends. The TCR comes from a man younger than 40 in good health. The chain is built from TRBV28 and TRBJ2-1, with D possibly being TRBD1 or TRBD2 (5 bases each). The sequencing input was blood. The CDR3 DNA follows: TGTGCCAGCAGCACCCCCAGCCGGCAGGGAGACGGTGAGCAGTTCTTC. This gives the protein CASSTPSRQGDGEQFF. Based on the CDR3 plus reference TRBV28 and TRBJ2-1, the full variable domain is DVKVTQSSRYLVKRTGEKVFLECVQDMDHENMFWYRQDPGLGLRLIYFSYDVKMKEKGDIPEGYSVSREKKERFSLILESASTNQTSMYLCASSTPSRQGDGEQFFGPGTRLTVL.